A single sample is the source of the 30 T cell receptor beta chains below, sequenced in a study of early T cells in non-severe SARS-CoV-2 infection. TCRdb reprocessed the 5' RACE reads with MiXCR, giving one entry per CDR3 protein. Among approximately 41,000 distinct CDR3 sequences listed, 3.5% to 5% were seen once. Sequenced: whole blood. Receptors originate from an adult who was a healthcare worker with PCR-confirmed SARS-CoV-2 infection or an uninfected control (not recorded which).

This clonotype was seen only a few times. This chain connects TRBV19 to TRBJ2-2; D is uncertain. This CDR3 contains 15 residues. Per the germline V gene, CDR1 is LNHDA and CDR2 is SQIVND (reference sequence). With 7 bases removed from V and 3 bases from J, the gap between germline ends came to 15 bases. CDR3 sequence (DNA): TGTGCCAGTACCCCAGCAGGTCGGGACACCGGGGAGCTGTTTTTT. As protein: CASTPAGRDTGELFF.

Many counts were recorded for this clonotype. The J gene is TRBJ1-2, the V gene TRBV20-1; TRBD1 agrees at 12 bases. CDR3 length: 15 residues. Germline values: CDR1 DFQATT, CDR2 SNEGSKA (reference sequence). The trim removed 4 bases at V and 5 bases at J, leaving 8 bases unmatched. The CDR3 nucleotides are TGCAGTGCTATTGGTGGGGACAGGGGGCGTTATGGCTACACCTTC. Encoded protein: CSAIGGDRGRYGYTF.

This clonotype has ten or more counts. V usage is TRBV30 and J usage is TRBJ1-2, with 11 bases lining up with TRBD1. V lost 3 bases, J lost 7 bases, and 10 bases stayed unmatched. The germline gives CDR1 GTSNPN, CDR2 SVGIG (reference sequence). The CDR3 covers 15 residues. The CDR3 DNA reads as TGTGCCTGGAGAACCTTTGAGGACAGGGGGCTTGGCTACACCTTC. Translating gives CAWRTFEDRGLGYTF.

The sample holds many counts of this clonotype. V and J are TRBV12-3 or TRBV12-4 and TRBJ1-2; D call uncertain. The ends were cut back, 2 bases at V and 2 bases at J, with 6 bases in the middle. The CDR3 is made up of 13 amino acids. CDR3 in DNA: TGTGCCAGCAGTTTACAGCCCAACTATGGCTACACCTTC. Protein: CASSLQPNYGYTF.

This clonotype was recorded at least ten times. The V and J genes are TRBV10-3 and TRBJ2-5; 8 positions match TRBD1. With 6 bases clipped from V and 5 bases from J, the junction kept 8 bases outside the gene matches. The CDR3 is 14 amino acids. Germline CDR1 reads ENHRY; CDR2 reads SYGVKD. In DNA, the CDR3 is TGTGCCATCAGAGGGGACAGGACGGCGGAGACCCAGTACTTC. Protein: CAIRGDRTAETQYF.

This clonotype was counted only a few times. J is TRBJ2-5 and V is TRBV9, with D possibly being TRBD2 (6 bases). The CDR3 is made up of 17 amino acids. The V gene lost 0 bases and the J gene lost 2 bases, with 17 bases spanning the gap. Looked up from germline, CDR1 is SGDLS and CDR2 is YYNGEE. For the CDR3, the DNA is TGTGCCAGCAGCGTAGGCATTGCGGGCGGGGCACAAGAGACCCAGTACTTC. It is translated as CASSVGIAGGAQETQYF.

This clonotype was observed at least ten times. The chain employs TRBV9 and TRBJ1-2; a weak D match, TRBD1 (5 bases). The CDR3 contains 13 residues. V gave up 3 bases and J gave up 2 bases, with 8 bases separating them. From germline, CDR1 is SGDLS and CDR2 YYNGEE. DNA of the CDR3: TGTGCCAGCAGCGCAGGGTTCAACTATGGCTACACCTTC. Encoded protein: CASSAGFNYGYTF.

The chain has TRBV5-3 and TRBJ1-4; TRBD1 aligns across 7 bases. TRBV5-3 is an open reading frame, and its role is uncertain. The CDR3 consists of 16 residues. With V trimmed by 3 bases and J by 5 bases, 10 bases remained unmatched. The CDR3 nucleotides are TGTGCCAGAAGCTGGACAGGCCATACGCCCAATGAAAAACTGTTTTTT. Protein product: CARSWTGHTPNEKLFF.

This chain links TRBV2 with TRBJ1-2; 11 bases agree with TRBD1. Trimming removed 3 bases from V and 3 bases from J; junction bases left unmatched: 3. Germline CDR1 reads SNHLY; CDR2 reads FYNNEI. The CDR3 length is 15 residues. The CDR3 nucleotides are TGTGCCAGCAGTGACCGGACAGGGGGCTACTATGGCTACACCTTC. Its translation is CASSDRTGGYYGYTF. The full variable domain, its missing parts supplied by reference TRBV2 and TRBJ1-2, is EPEVTQTPSHQVTQMGQEVILRCVPISNHLYFYWYRQILGQKVEFLVSFYNNEISEKSEIFDDQFSVERPDGSNFTLKIRSTKLEDSAMYFCASSDRTGGYYGYTFGSGTRLTVV.

This clonotype was seen repeatedly, ten times or more. The chain joins TRBV12-3 or TRBV12-4 to TRBJ2-7; D is undetermined. V lost 4 bases and J lost 0, with 13 bases in between. CDR3 length equals 15 residues. CDR3 residues: CASSSRISSSYEQYF. CDR3 DNA sequence: TGTGCCAGCAGTTCCCGCATTTCCAGCTCCTACGAGCAGTACTTC.

This clonotype was seen repeatedly, ten times or more. V and J are TRBV7-2 and TRBJ2-3; D call uncertain. CDR3 length: 18 residues. Germline assignment: CDR1 SGHTA and CDR2 FQGNSA. The V and J ends lost 1 base and 0 bases respectively, with 17 bases between them. The CDR3 sequence: CASSLGPPKPSSTDTQYF. The CDR3 DNA reads TGTGCCAGCAGCTTAGGGCCCCCTAAGCCCTCTAGCACAGATACGCAGTATTTT.

This clonotype was found a few times. The rearrangement joins TRBV2 to TRBJ2-3; D is ambiguous. Germline V lookup: CDR1 SNHLY, CDR2 FYNNEI. Trimming pared 2 bases from V and 10 bases from J, leaving 10 bases between. The CDR3 covers 12 residues. The chain's CDR3 is CASSENKASQYF. As DNA, the CDR3 is TGTGCCAGCAGTGAAAACAAGGCATCGCAGTATTTT. Supplemented by reference TRBV2 and TRBJ2-3, the full variable domain reads EPEVTQTPSHQVTQMGQEVILRCVPISNHLYFYWYRQILGQKVEFLVSFYNNEISEKSEIFDDQFSVERPDGSNFTLKIRSTKLEDSAMYFCASSENKASQYFGPGTRLTVL.

A few counts support this clonotype. The J gene is TRBJ1-1, the V gene TRBV20-1, with D unclear. Germline V gene lookup returns CDR1 DFQATT and CDR2 SNEGSKA (reference sequence). The CDR3 loop spans 12 amino acids. V lost 6 bases and J 5 bases, leaving 13 bases between the germline ends. The CDR3 is CSALTKRTEAFF. The CDR3 nucleotides read TGCAGTGCGTTAACCAAACGGACTGAAGCTTTCTTT.

This clonotype has a count of ten or more. V gene TRBV15 combines with J gene TRBJ1-2, with no clear D. Germline V CDR1 and CDR2: LNHNV, YYDKDF (reference sequence). The CDR3 contains 14 residues. Deletions cut 7 bases from V and 6 bases from J, with 18 bases between. CDR3 region: CATTPQLDLHGYTF. CDR3 in DNA: TGTGCCACCACCCCGCAGTTGGACCTCCATGGCTACACCTTC.

This clonotype was counted between two and nine times. The V and J genes are TRBV20-1 and TRBJ2-1; 10 bases agree with TRBD2. V trimming: 0 bases; J trimming: 9 bases; junction bases outside the gene matches: 8. This CDR3 is 15 amino acids long. The V gene's germline CDR1 is DFQATT and CDR2 SNEGSKA (reference sequence). The CDR3 sequence is CSAREASGGAGEQFF. The CDR3, as DNA: TGCAGTGCTAGAGAAGCGAGCGGGGGGGCCGGTGAGCAGTTCTTC.

This clonotype was seen many times. V usage is TRBV19 and J usage is TRBJ2-7; 8 bases map to TRBD1. This CDR3 has 15 amino acids. Germline CDR1 and CDR2: LNHDA and SQIVND (reference sequence). V lost 4 bases and J lost 1; bases outside the gene matches: 6. CDR3 residues: CASSTQGAGSYEQYF. CDR3 DNA: TGTGCCAGTAGTACTCAGGGGGCTGGTTCCTACGAGCAGTACTTC.

Only a few counts were recorded for this clonotype. The chain links TRBV10-2 to TRBJ2-2; D gene unclear. The germline V gene encodes CDR1 WSHSY and CDR2 SAAADI. The V end was cut by 6 bases, the J end by 7 bases, with 15 bases between. The CDR3 is 14 amino acids. The CDR3 coding sequence is TGCGCCAGCAGATTGACCCCGGTTGGCGGGGAGCTGTTTTTT. Translated, it gives CASRLTPVGGELFF.

This clonotype was counted at least ten times. This chain connects TRBV30 to TRBJ1-2, with D perhaps TRBD1 (5 bases). The ends were cut back, 4 bases at V and 8 bases at J, with 20 bases in the middle. Germline CDR1 reads GTSNPN; CDR2 reads SVGIG (reference sequence). The CDR3 is made up of 14 amino acids. The chain's CDR3 is CAWIPGFKSRGYTF. CDR3 in DNA: TGTGCCTGGATACCAGGGTTTAAATCTAGGGGCTACACCTTC.

This clonotype was seen a few times. The rearrangement links TRBV12-3 or TRBV12-4 to TRBJ2-2, with 10 bases aligning to TRBD2. With 6 bases clipped from V and 8 bases from J, the junction kept 6 bases outside the gene matches. The CDR3 covers 14 residues. CDR3 loop: CASRVAGGSGELFF. CDR3 DNA sequence: TGTGCCAGCAGAGTAGCGGGGGGCTCGGGGGAGCTGTTTTTT.

This clonotype showed up many times. This chain uses TRBV3-1 with TRBJ1-3, with D hard to call. The CDR3 contains 14 residues. The ends were cut back, 8 bases at V and 0 bases at J, with 11 bases in the middle. The V gene's germline CDR1 is LGHDT and CDR2 YNNKEL (reference sequence). This CDR3 reads CASGFDDSGNTIYF. CDR3 sequence (DNA): TGTGCCAGCGGCTTCGATGACTCTGGAAACACCATATATTTT. The whole variable domain, remainder taken from reference TRBV3-1 and TRBJ1-3, is DTAVSQTPKYLVTQMGNDKSIKCEQNLGHDTMYWYKQDSKKFLKIMFSYNNKELIINETVPNRFSPKSPDKAHLNLHINSLELGDSAVYFCASGFDDSGNTIYFGEGSWLTVV.

This clonotype was seen many times. The chain joins TRBV3-1 to TRBJ1-4; a weak D match, TRBD1 (5 bases). CDR3 length equals 13 residues. Germline-derived CDR1 and CDR2 are LGHDT and YNNKEL (reference sequence). V was clipped by 3 bases and J by 10 bases, with 12 bases between them. For the CDR3, the DNA is TGTGCCAGCAGCCAGGGGCGCGCCGGAAAACTGTTTTTT. It encodes CASSQGRAGKLFF.

Ten or more counts support this clonotype. The V gene is TRBV7-9, the J gene TRBJ1-1, with TRBD1 as a possible D gene (5 bases). V dropped 6 bases and J dropped 7 bases, with 12 bases sitting between them. Germline CDR1 SEHNR, CDR2 FQNEAQ (reference sequence). The CDR3 covers 12 residues. The CDR3 sequence is CASSKDSREAFF. The CDR3 bases are TGTGCCAGCAGTAAAGACAGCCGTGAAGCTTTCTTT.

This clonotype was seen at least ten times. This sequence joins TRBV30 and TRBJ1-2, with D hard to call. The CDR3 is 13 residues long. The V gene lost 0 bases and the J gene lost 5 bases, with 10 bases spanning the gap. Per germline, CDR1 GTSNPN and CDR2 SVGIG (reference sequence). CDR3 region: CAWSVNGPYGYTF. The CDR3 region has the DNA TGTGCCTGGAGTGTAAATGGGCCATATGGCTACACCTTC.

The rearrangement joins TRBV11-2 to TRBJ1-2, with D uncertain. Trimming removed 3 bases at V and 5 bases at J, with 4 bases between. The CDR3 is 11 amino acids. Germline CDR1 SGHAT, CDR2 FQNNGV. This chain's CDR3 is CASSLNYGYTF. The CDR3 DNA is TGTGCCAGCAGCTTGAATTATGGCTACACCTTC.

This clonotype was detected many times. CDR3 bases: TGTGCCAGCAGACAGGGGTTTGATTTCGATGGCTACACCTTC. The encoded protein is CASRQGFDFDGYTF. V is TRBV6-2 or TRBV6-3 and J is TRBJ1-2; TRBD1 matches at 7 bases. V was clipped by 6 bases and J by 6 bases; unmatched bases: 10. This CDR3 has 14 residues. Germline loops: CDR1 MNHEY, CDR2 SVGEGT.

This clonotype is medium-sized. The CDR3 reads CASSPGQGGDTQYF. In nucleotides, the CDR3 is TGTGCCAGCAGCCCAGGACAGGGCGGAGATACGCAGTATTTT. J is TRBJ2-3 and V is TRBV5-5; TRBD1 aligns across 8 bases. After removal of 4 bases from V and 5 bases from J, the junction contained 6 bases not matched to a gene. Per the germline V gene, CDR1 is SGHKS and CDR2 is YYEKEE (reference sequence). This CDR3 is built from 14 residues.

This clonotype was counted only a few times. V and J are TRBV25-1 and TRBJ1-2; D uncertain. Trimming took off 1 base at V and 4 bases at J, with 10 bases between the two ends. Germline V gives CDR1 MGHDK, CDR2 SYGVNS. The CDR3 extends over 14 amino acids. DNA of the CDR3: TGTGCCAGCAGTGAATTAGGAGGGAGCTATGGCTACACCTTC. Translation: CASSELGGSYGYTF.

There are many counts of this clonotype. This chain joins TRBV7-9 and TRBJ2-3; D uncertain. The CDR3 is made up of 14 amino acids. V was clipped by 4 bases and J by 6 bases, with 14 bases between them. Germline CDR1 and CDR2: SEHNR and FQNEAQ (reference sequence). The CDR3 is CASSYDPDPDTQYF. The CDR3 nucleotides are TGTGCCAGCAGCTATGACCCCGACCCGGATACGCAGTATTTT.

This clonotype was counted at least ten times. The V call is TRBV20-1, the J call TRBJ1-1; D gene uncertain. The CDR3 runs to 12 residues. Germline lookup yields CDR1 DFQATT and CDR2 SNEGSKA (reference sequence). Trimming took 3 bases from V and 4 from J, leaving 9 bases between them. This chain's CDR3 is CSARSGSTEAFF. In DNA, the CDR3 is TGCAGTGCTAGGTCGGGCAGCACTGAAGCTTTCTTT.

This clonotype was counted ten times or more. The gene calls are TRBV18 and TRBJ2-1; TRBD1 aligns across 9 bases. Unmatched junction bases numbered 11, after V lost 5 bases and J lost 9 bases. Looked up from germline, CDR1 is KGHSH and CDR2 is LQKENI. The CDR3 is 15 residues long. In DNA form, the CDR3 reads TGTGCCAGCTCAAGGGGACAGGGCGCCCTTATTGAGCAGTTCTTC. Residues: CASSRGQGALIEQFF.